One T cell receptor (beta chain) is described in this entry. This receptor's antigen is unknown. The germline V gene (reference sequence) provides CDR1 DFQATT and CDR2 SNEGSKA. The CDR3 starts with the cysteine, ends with the phenylalanine, and has 14 residues. No DNA is given. From each donor, an approximately 2.5 ml peripheral blood sample was collected into PAXgene tubes and stored at -80 degrees C. Total RNA was isolated from whole blood with the PAXgene blood miRNA kit on an automated QIAcube, without T cell sorting. Peripheral blood from monozygotic twin pairs, either concordant or discordant for inflammatory bowel disease, underwent deep TCRalpha and TCRbeta repertoire profiling that used unique molecular barcoding. Smoking habits were recorded for all twin pairs, and each individual was classified as a current, former or never smoker. The method behind the library was 5' RACE. Each TCR library was prepared from around 3,400 ng of total RNA. For each sample, cDNA was synthesized in eight separate reactions using SMARTScribe reverse transcriptase. During cDNA synthesis, template switching introduced unique molecular identifiers that contained a 6-nucleotide sample barcode. Amplification of TCRalpha and TCRbeta cDNA involved two nested PCRs of 16 and 9 cycles, and each PCR was followed by bead purification. Before amplification, the cDNA was both treated with uracil DNA-glycosylase and purified with the QIAquick PCR purification kit. The second PCR added Illumina TruSeq-compatible adapters along with sample-specific barcodes. Library quality and concentration were assessed using TapeStation and Qubit, and approximately 5 ng of each library was pooled. Sequencing of the pooled libraries was done on an Illumina HiSeq2500 single-index Rapid Run using custom sequencing primers and 2 x 100 bp reads. The authors' pipeline ran thus. PCR and sequencing errors were corrected by UMI-based consensus assembly using MiGEC version 1.2.6. MiXCR version 2.1.1 handled V(D)J alignment, clonotype assembly and CDR3 extraction. To normalise gene usage, clonotype sharing and MAIT/NKT TCR abundance, the top 1000, 10 000 and 20 000 clonotypes in each sample were analysed. After downsampling to 27 000 UMIs, diversity was calculated as the inverse Simpson index using the vegan R package. Paired Mann-Whitney U tests were applied to discordant twin pairs, with Benjamini-Hochberg correction for multiple testing. TCRdb reprocessed the reads into one record per CDR3 protein sequence, lacking DNA. These V and J calls originate from TCRdb's pipeline instead of the authors' own analysis. This sample's table has entries for 150,000 to 200,000 distinct CDR3 sequences. 2.8% of the sample rests with the top ten.

These data originate in a study of monozygotic twins with inflammatory bowel disease (dated by TCRdb to the late 2010s). With respect to the entire study: The full study comprised 30 or so monozygotic twin pairs: nine German pairs (four IBD-concordant, five IBD-discordant) and 19 IBD-discordant Danish pairs. The search for disease-associated traits relied mainly on comparing IBD patients with their genetically identical healthy co-twins within discordant pairs. Each individual had, on average, about 151 000 unique TCRalpha sequences and 181 000 unique TCRbeta sequences available for analysis.

Results and caveats for the whole study, not just this receptor: Compared with healthy twins, IBD patients had fewer clonotypes in common with other individuals, a difference most pronounced in patients showing signs of disease activity. Measured by the inverse Simpson index, TCRbeta repertoire diversity was lower in IBD patients than in their healthy co-twins. The results gave no support for a single strong signal or clonotype linked to IBD. Because patients received different immunosuppressive treatments, the repertoires may have picked up extra background noise and variability between individuals. The analysis was unable to tell apart different T cell subtypes. No difference in repertoire similarity was observed between concordant and discordant twins, possibly owing to limited statistical power.

Input material: blood. The rearrangement combines TRBV20-1 with TRBJ1-3. The TCR comes from a human donor with ulcerative colitis or Crohn's disease, or a healthy co-twin of an affected twin (not recorded which). The encoded CDR3 is CSASLTVSGNTIYF.